This TCR beta chain derives from a study of cytomegalovirus exposure and HLA in healthy donors. Study in general: An early data release held 79 million or so unique TCRs from HLA-typed donors.

PCR used 60 Vbeta primers and 13 Jbeta primers. Sequencing was performed with immunoSEQ multiplex PCR; in TCRdb, only in-frame clones are kept and a portion is missing. The sample has under 200,000 clones, 65% to 80% seen once. General study findings and limits: In a later analysis, HLA-associated beta chains showed higher expansion and lower generation probabilities than comparable chains.

These donors counted as nominally healthy when sampled, but unrecorded immune exposures were likely. V was cut by 0 bases and J by 7 bases, with 12 bases left in between. The CDR3 has 14 amino acids. Germline CDR1 and CDR2: MNHEY and SVGAGI. The sample holds a few counts of this clone. Its specificity is not known. The V and J genes are TRBV6-5 and TRBJ1-1, with D perhaps TRBD1 (5 bases). The receptor's source is a woman aged 30 to 39 in good health and CMV-seropositive. Sequenced input: PBMCs. DNA for the CDR3: TGTGCCAGCAGTTACTCGCCAGGGCGGGATGAAGCTTTCTTT. This translates into CASSYSPGRDEAFF.